This T cell receptor (beta chain) was profiled in a study of T-cell memory formation after mild COVID-19. The overall study: Most TCR clusters belonged to a single donor. General study points: CD4+ bias marked clones expanding day 15 to 37, unlike balanced contracting clones.

Germline V gene data show CDR1 as SGHRS and CDR2 as YFSETQ. Trimming left V 0 bases short and J 5 bases short, with 24 bases between. The CDR3 loop spans 19 amino acids. This clonotype has at least ten counts. Its target is not known. A single record per CDR3 protein comes from TCRdb applying MiXCR to the 5' RACE reads. The sample has 5,500 or so distinct CDR3 sequences, about a fifth seen once. The TCR comes from an adult woman who had mild COVID-19 (a few samples of this study predate the infection). Cell type and time point are not known. The specimen sequenced was PBMCs or a T cell subset sorted from them (not recorded which). This rearrangement joins TRBV5-1 to TRBJ2-1; D unclear. The CDR3 DNA reads as TGCGCCAGCAGCTTGGATAAAAGCGTTGCCCCAAGGTCGGACAATGAGCAGTTCTTC. It encodes CASSLDKSVAPRSDNEQFF.